The 21 T cell receptor beta chains listed next were all sequenced from one sample in a study of T cells in localized non-small cell lung cancer. TCRdb keeps only in-frame clones here, not all; method: immunoSEQ multiplex PCR. The repertoire holds roughly 71,000 clones, with roughly 90% as singletons. Sequencing was performed on peripheral blood, taken before any cancer treatment. The receptors derive from a male donor aged 60 or over with stage III squamous cell lung carcinoma.

The chain employs TRBV4-1 and TRBJ1-4, with D possibly matching TRBD1 (6 bases). This CDR3 is built from 16 residues. V dropped 11 bases and J dropped 5 bases, with 24 bases sitting between them. Germline CDR1 and CDR2: MGHRA and YSYEKL. The DNA of the CDR3 is TGCGCCTCACATAGGGCGGGAACAGGGATGAATGAAAAACTGTTTTTT. Translated, it gives CASHRAGTGMNEKLFF.

This chain uses TRBV27 with TRBJ1-2, with TRBD1 matching over 9 bases. Germline CDR1 MNHEY, CDR2 SMNVEV (reference sequence). V was pared by 1 base and J by 6 bases, with 3 bases of the junction left unmatched. The CDR3 contains 14 residues. CDR3 nucleotide sequence: TGTGCCAGCAGTTTATGGGGACAGGGAGATGGCTACACCTTC. It encodes CASSLWGQGDGYTF.

The chain links TRBV7-2 to TRBJ1-1; weak D call: TRBD1 (5 bases). V was pared by 3 bases and J by 0 bases, with 11 bases between. The length of the CDR3 is 15 residues. The germline CDR1 and CDR2 sequences are SGHTA and FQGNSA. The CDR3 loop reads CASSFTRGVNTEAFF. The CDR3 DNA sequence: TGTGCCAGCAGCTTCACTCGGGGGGTGAACACTGAAGCTTTCTTT.

The CDR3 nucleotides read TGTGCCAGCAGTGAAGGGCTAGCGGGGGGTAACTACGAGCAGTACTTC. Amino acid sequence: CASSEGLAGGNYEQYF. The chain recombines TRBV2 with TRBJ2-7; 11 bases match TRBD2. The germline V gene encodes CDR1 SNHLY and CDR2 FYNNEI. The CDR3 runs 16 residues. The V and J ends lost 1 base and 3 bases, in that order; junction bases with no gene match: 5.

The chain joins TRBV5-4 to TRBJ1-2; D possibly corresponds to TRBD1 (5 bases). Germline V gene data show CDR1 as SGHNT and CDR2 as YYREEE (reference sequence). V lost 0 bases and J lost 5, with 11 bases in between. The CDR3 length is 14 residues. CDR3 residues: CASSLVGDRYGYTF. CDR3 nucleotides: TGTGCCAGCAGCTTGGTCGGGGACCGGTATGGCTACACCTTC.

The chain recombines TRBV27 with TRBJ1-1, with D unresolved. Germline CDR1 reads MNHEY; CDR2 reads SMNVEV (reference sequence). V was trimmed by 2 bases and J by 4 bases, leaving 11 bases between them. CDR3 length equals 14 residues. CDR3 in amino acids: CASSLGVRSTEAFF. The DNA for the CDR3 is TGTGCCAGCAGTTTAGGGGTTAGGAGCACTGAAGCTTTCTTT.

The chain combines TRBV5-6 with TRBJ2-5; 8 positions agree with TRBD1. Per germline, CDR1 SGHDT and CDR2 YYEEEE. The CDR3 covers 16 residues. V trimming: 2 bases; J trimming: 2 bases; junction bases outside the gene matches: 8. In nucleotides, the CDR3 is TGTGCCAGCAGCTTACGGACAGGGCTGATTCAAGAGACCCAGTACTTC. It yields the protein CASSLRTGLIQETQYF.

This clone occurred once. The V call is TRBV7-9, the J call TRBJ2-3, with D possibly being TRBD1 (6 bases). Germline-derived CDR1 and CDR2 are SEHNR and FQNEAQ (reference sequence). V was pared by 5 bases and J by 6 bases, with 18 bases between. The CDR3 has 15 residues. The CDR3 DNA is TGTGCCAGCAGCGGAGATGGGGGCATTAGGGATACGCAGTATTTT. As protein: CASSGDGGIRDTQYF.

This chain uses TRBV6-5 with TRBJ1-2; no reliable D call. Trimming stripped 8 bases from V and 5 bases from J, with 18 bases between. This CDR3 has 14 amino acids. Germline loops: CDR1 MNHEY, CDR2 SVGAGI. The CDR3 DNA reads as TGTGCCAGCGGAGTTGGGCTATTATCTTATGGCTACACCTTC. It yields the protein CASGVGLLSYGYTF.

The rearrangement links TRBV18 to TRBJ2-2; D gene ambiguous. The germline gives CDR1 KGHSH, CDR2 LQKENI. The V gene lost 4 bases and the J gene lost 2 bases, with 5 bases spanning the gap. There are 13 residues in the CDR3. This chain's CDR3 is CASSQGNTGELFF. The CDR3 coding sequence is TGTGCCAGCTCACAGGGAAACACCGGGGAGCTGTTTTTT.

This chain links TRBV2 with TRBJ1-1; D gene uncertain. V was trimmed by 6 bases and J by 1 base, leaving 9 bases between them. Germline V lookup: CDR1 SNHLY, CDR2 FYNNEI. This CDR3 comprises 13 residues. CDR3 nucleotide sequence: TGTGCCAGCAGGGTTTACAAGAACACTGAAGCTTTCTTT. Amino acids: CASRVYKNTEAFF.

This clone came up a few times. J is TRBJ1-2 and V is TRBV2; tentative D call: TRBD1 (6 bases). Germline assignment: CDR1 SNHLY and CDR2 FYNNEI. This CDR3 region has 13 residues. V dropped 6 bases and J dropped 4 bases, with 12 bases sitting between them. CDR3 in amino acids: CASRRTEPYGYTF. In DNA form, the CDR3 reads TGTGCCAGCAGGAGGACAGAACCCTATGGCTACACCTTC.

The chain uses TRBV30 and TRBJ2-7; TRBD1 matches at 9 bases. The CDR3 is 14 residues long. Trimming took 3 bases from V and 3 from J; bases not matched to a gene: 6. CDR1 is GTSNPN, CDR2 SVGIG, per germline (reference sequence). CDR3 DNA: TGTGCCTGGAGATCCGGGACAGGGATCTACGAGCAGTACTTC. Amino acids: CAWRSGTGIYEQYF.

The chain carries TRBV6-1 and TRBJ2-7, with 7 positions matching TRBD1. The CDR3 consists of 15 residues. V was pared by 6 bases and J by 3 bases, with 11 bases of the junction left unmatched. CDR1 and CDR2 (germline): MNHNS, SASEGT. Here the CDR3 reads CASSPRTGHYYEQYV. In DNA form, the CDR3 reads TGTGCCAGCAGCCCTAGGACAGGACACTACTACGAGCAGTACGTC.

This chain uses TRBV4-1 with TRBJ2-5, with TRBD2 matching over 11 bases. The CDR3 covers 17 residues. Germline values: CDR1 MGHRA, CDR2 YSYEKL. V trimming: 3 bases; J trimming: 6 bases; junction bases outside the gene matches: 12. In nucleotides, the CDR3 is TGCGCCAGCAGCCATTCCGCAAAGGGACTAGCGGAGCAGACCCAGTACTTC. Amino acid sequence: CASSHSAKGLAEQTQYF.

This sequence joins TRBV27 and TRBJ1-4; D is possibly TRBD1 (6 bases). With 3 bases removed from V and 7 bases from J, the gap between germline ends came to 12 bases. This CDR3 spans 14 amino acids. In germline, CDR1 is MNHEY, CDR2 SMNVEV (reference sequence). The chain's CDR3 is CASSFRRGGEKLFF. For the CDR3, the DNA is TGTGCCAGCAGTTTTAGGAGGGGGGGTGAAAAACTGTTTTTT. Supplemented by reference TRBV27 and TRBJ1-4, the full variable domain reads EAQVTQNPRYLITVTGKKLTVTCSQNMNHEYMSWYRQDPGLGLRQIYYSMNVEVTDKGDVPEGYKVSRKEKRNFPLILESPSPNQTSLYFCASSFRRGGEKLFFGSGTQLSVL.

This sequence joins TRBV5-1 and TRBJ2-4, with 12 nucleotides matching TRBD2. CDR1 SGHRS and CDR2 YFSETQ come from the germline V gene. V lost 7 bases to trimming and J lost 8 bases; unmatched junction nucleotides: 4. The CDR3 is 13 residues long. The CDR3 sequence is CASGLAGSDIQYF. CDR3 nucleotide sequence: TGCGCCAGCGGACTAGCGGGGTCCGACATTCAGTACTTC.

This clone has just a few counts. The J gene is TRBJ1-6, the V gene TRBV5-1; D not certain. The length of the CDR3 is 16 residues. V was clipped by 5 bases and J by 0 bases, with 12 bases between them. Germline V gives CDR1 SGHRS, CDR2 YFSETQ. CDR3 coding DNA: TGCGCCAGCAGTTGGGGAGCGGACTCCTATAATTCACCCCTCCACTTT. Translation: CASSWGADSYNSPLHF. The whole variable domain, filled in from reference TRBV5-1 and TRBJ1-6, reads KAGVTQTPRYLIKTRGQQVTLSCSPISGHRSVSWYQQTPGQGLQFLFEYFSETQRNKGNFPGRFSGRQFSNSRSEMNVSTLELGDSALYLCASSWGADSYNSPLHFGNGTRLTVT.

V gene TRBV10-3 combines with J gene TRBJ2-5, with 7 nucleotides matching TRBD2. Per germline, CDR1 ENHRY and CDR2 SYGVKD. The CDR3 loop spans 14 amino acids. Trimming removed 6 bases from V and 5 bases from J; junction bases left unmatched: 9. CDR3 nucleotides: TGTGCCATCAGCGCCTGGGGGGGAGACGAGACCCAGTACTTC. As protein: CAISAWGGDETQYF.

The chain employs TRBV19 and TRBJ1-2; D not certain. Per the germline V gene, CDR1 is LNHDA and CDR2 is SQIVND (reference sequence). The CDR3 length is 13 residues. V lost 3 bases and J 4 bases, leaving 9 bases between the germline ends. The CDR3 region has the DNA TGTGCCAGTAGTATTGGGAGTCTCTATGGCTACACCTTC. It yields the protein CASSIGSLYGYTF.

J is TRBJ2-1 and V is TRBV6-1; 13 bases map to TRBD2. Germline assignment: CDR1 MNHNS and CDR2 SASEGT. The CDR3 runs 16 residues. The V segment lost 2 bases and the J segment 8 bases; nucleotides outside the gene matches: 6. The CDR3 bases are TGTGCCAGCAGTGAAACTAGCGGGGGGGCAGTGTATGAGCAGTTCTTC. It translates to CASSETSGGAVYEQFF.